Each of the 7 T cell receptor beta chains below was sequenced from the same sample in a study of T-cell memory formation after mild COVID-19. One entry per CDR3 protein results from TCRdb running MiXCR on the 5' RACE reads. The sample yields 400,000 to 550,000 distinct CDR3 sequences, roughly 25% seen once. Sequenced: PBMCs or a T cell subset sorted from them (not recorded which). These TCRs come from an adult woman who had mild COVID-19 (a few samples of this study predate the infection). Cell type and time point are not known.

This clonotype has a handful of counts. This chain connects TRBV12-3 or TRBV12-4 to TRBJ1-1; maybe TRBD1 (6 bases). The CDR3 runs 12 residues. The ends were cut back, 5 bases at V and 4 bases at J, with 8 bases in the middle. The CDR3 reads CASSPDSTEAFF. The CDR3 DNA reads TGTGCCAGCAGTCCGGACAGCACTGAAGCTTTCTTT.

This chain links TRBV7-9 with TRBJ2-5; D could derive from TRBD1 or TRBD2 (5 bases each). The germline gives CDR1 SEHNR, CDR2 FQNEAQ (reference sequence). The CDR3 is 14 residues long. Trimming stripped 5 bases from V and 3 bases from J, with 13 bases between. The CDR3 region is CASSTWGTEETQYF. As DNA, the CDR3 is TGTGCCAGCAGCACCTGGGGGACGGAAGAGACCCAGTACTTC.

The chain is built from TRBV29-1 and TRBJ1-1; no reliable D call. Germline assignment: CDR1 SQVTM and CDR2 ANQGSEA. The CDR3 runs 12 residues. V was pared by 2 bases and J by 10 bases, with 14 bases between. CDR3 DNA sequence: TGCAGCGTTGAACTGCGGTCCTTCACAGCTTTCTTT. This codes for CSVELRSFTAFF.

This clonotype was recorded a few times. The chain carries TRBV27 and TRBJ1-5; no definite D call. The CDR3 loop spans 11 amino acids. Trimming removed 11 bases at V and 6 bases at J, with 11 bases between. Per germline, CDR1 MNHEY and CDR2 SMNVEV (reference sequence). The CDR3: CARRVFQPQHF. In DNA form, the CDR3 reads TGTGCCCGTCGGGTATTTCAGCCCCAGCATTTT.

The chain is built from TRBV7-2 and TRBJ2-6; unclear D gene. V dropped 3 bases and J dropped 0 bases, with 12 bases sitting between them. Germline V gene data show CDR1 as SGHTA and CDR2 as FQGNSA. The CDR3 is made up of 17 amino acids. CDR3 sequence (DNA): TGTGCCAGCAGCTTGGGCCTATCTGGCTCTGGGGCCAACGTCCTGACTTTC. It encodes CASSLGLSGSGANVLTF. Variable domain in full (rest from reference TRBV7-2 and TRBJ2-6): GAGVSQSPSNKVTEKGKDVELRCDPISGHTALYWYRQSLGQGLEFLIYFQGNSAPDKSGLPSDRFSAERTGGSVSTLTIQRTQQEDSAVYLCASSLGLSGSGANVLTFGAGSRLTVL.

This chain links TRBV7-2 with TRBJ2-3; TRBD1 or TRBD2 may be the D gene (5 bases each). Deletions cut 1 base from V and 3 bases from J, with 14 bases between. The CDR3 length is 16 residues. Germline V lookup: CDR1 SGHTA, CDR2 FQGNSA. CDR3 residues: CASSLDSGLGTDTQYF. In DNA, the CDR3 is TGTGCCAGCAGCTTAGATTCGGGGCTTGGGACAGATACGCAGTATTTT. Complete variable domain (other parts from reference TRBV7-2 and TRBJ2-3): GAGVSQSPSNKVTEKGKDVELRCDPISGHTALYWYRQSLGQGLEFLIYFQGNSAPDKSGLPSDRFSAERTGGSVSTLTIQRTQQEDSAVYLCASSLDSGLGTDTQYFGPGTRLTVL.

The chain couples TRBV29-1 to TRBJ2-3, with D tentatively TRBD2 (6 bases). V lost 6 bases, J lost 4 bases, and 20 bases lay in between. CDR3 length: 15 amino acids. Germline-derived CDR1 and CDR2 are SQVTM and ANQGSEA. The CDR3 protein is CSVPGASSGADTQYF. The CDR3 DNA is TGCAGCGTCCCTGGGGCATCCTCGGGGGCAGATACGCAGTATTTT.